What follows are 20 T cell receptor beta chains derived from one specimen sequenced in a study of shared clonotypes between healthy human individuals. Clones were read by immunoSEQ multiplex PCR, and TCRdb kept only the in-frame ones, dropping some. Of about 2 million clones listed, about 95% are singletons. Specimen: naive CD4+ T cells sorted from blood. As to subset: CD45RA+ positively selected. These receptors originate from a man aged 18 to 35 in good health.

V and J are TRBV30 and TRBJ2-4; 7 bases fit TRBD1. The CDR3 sequence is 17 residues long. The V and J ends lost 1 base and 0 bases, in that order; junction bases with no gene match: 9. Per germline, CDR1 GTSNPN and CDR2 SVGIG (reference sequence). CDR3 in DNA: TGTGCCTGGAGTGCCGTGGGACAGAATCTAGCCAAAAACATTCAGTACTTC. Its protein is CAWSAVGQNLAKNIQYF. Full variable domain (rest looked up from reference TRBV30 and TRBJ2-4): SQTIHQWPATLVQPVGSPLSLECTVEGTSNPNLYWYRQAAGRGLQLLFYSVGIGQISSEVPQNLSASRPQDRQFILSSKKLLLSDSGFYLCAWSAVGQNLAKNIQYFGAGTRLSVL.

V usage is TRBV6-1 and J usage is TRBJ1-2; D might be TRBD1 (5 bases). Germline V gene data show CDR1 as MNHNS and CDR2 as SASEGT. V was pared by 1 base and J by 7 bases, with 13 bases between. CDR3 length equals 14 residues. The CDR3 spells CASSEVGPNVGYTF. Here the CDR3 DNA reads TGTGCCAGCAGTGAAGTGGGACCTAATGTTGGCTACACCTTC.

The chain carries TRBV28 and TRBJ2-2; tentative D call: TRBD1 (5 bases). The length of the CDR3 is 15 residues. V lost 7 bases, J lost 0 bases, and 12 bases lay in between. Germline CDR1 is MDHEN and CDR2 is SYDVKM. The CDR3 here is CASTRQPANTGELFF. CDR3 DNA: TGTGCCAGCACGCGACAGCCCGCGAACACCGGGGAGCTGTTTTTT.

CDR3 nucleotide sequence: TGTGCCAGCAGTGATCGACAGGCAAAAGAGACCCAGTACTTC. It specifies CASSDRQAKETQYF. The chain joins TRBV25-1 to TRBJ2-5; D possibly corresponds to TRBD1 (6 bases). V shed 3 bases and J shed 3 bases, with 11 bases lying between them. This CDR3 contains 14 residues. Germline CDR1 is MGHDK and CDR2 is SYGVNS. Full variable domain (outside the CDR3, taken from reference TRBV25-1 and TRBJ2-5): EADIYQTPRYLVIGTGKKITLECSQTMGHDKMYWYQQDPGMELHLIHYSYGVNSTEKGDLSSESTVSRIRTEHFPLTLESARPSHTSQYLCASSDRQAKETQYFGPGTRLLVL.

A single count supports this clone. This chain connects TRBV10-3 to TRBJ1-2; 9 bases are shared with TRBD1. The CDR3 has 16 residues. CDR1 and CDR2 from the germline V gene are ENHRY and SYGVKD. The junction had 6 bases not matched to a gene; V was cut back by 0 bases and J by 4 bases. CDR3 coding DNA: TGTGCCATCAGTGAGTCGGGACAGGGAGAGACCTATGGCTACACCTTC. It translates to CAISESGQGETYGYTF.

V is TRBV27 and J is TRBJ2-7; D unresolved. The germline CDR1 and CDR2 sequences are MNHEY and SMNVEV (reference sequence). CDR3 size: 14 residues. V lost 4 bases, J lost 1 base, and 11 bases lay in between. In nucleotides, the CDR3 is TGTGCCAGCAGTTGGGGTTCAAAGTCCTACGAGCAGTACTTC. This gives the protein CASSWGSKSYEQYF.

This chain connects TRBV11-2 to TRBJ1-6; D perhaps matches TRBD1 (6 bases). CDR1 SGHAT and CDR2 FQNNGV come from the germline V gene. The CDR3 consists of 14 residues. Trimming left V 4 bases short and J 8 bases short, with 12 bases between. CDR3 bases: TGTGCCAGCAGCTGGGGGGCCGGGGATTCACCCCTCCACTTT. It yields the protein CASSWGAGDSPLHF.

V and J are TRBV30 and TRBJ1-1; possible D gene TRBD1, 5 bases. Germline CDR1 GTSNPN, CDR2 SVGIG (reference sequence). Trimming removed 2 bases at V and 4 bases at J, with 11 bases between. CDR3 length: 13 residues. In DNA form, the CDR3 reads TGTGCCTGGAGTAGGGGAGGGGCCACTGAAGCTTTCTTT. It codes for CAWSRGGATEAFF.

The rearrangement uses TRBV6-1 and TRBJ1-3, with D possibly being TRBD1 (5 bases). The germline V gene has CDR1 MNHNS and CDR2 SASEGT. This CDR3 region has 13 residues. V lost 4 bases, J lost 7 bases, and 11 bases lay in between. The CDR3 DNA follows: TGTGCCAGCAGTGCCAGGGACTACAACACCATATATTTT. This gives the protein CASSARDYNTIYF.

This chain joins TRBV10-3 and TRBJ2-3, with D possibly being TRBD1 (5 bases). The CDR3 consists of 15 residues. Between the trimmed V and J ends, which lost 0 bases and 0 bases, there was a span of 7 bases. Germline CDR1 reads ENHRY; CDR2 reads SYGVKD. The CDR3 DNA reads as TGTGCCATCAGTGAGTCTGACAGCAGCACAGATACGCAGTATTTT. This translates into CAISESDSSTDTQYF.

V is TRBV19 and J is TRBJ2-3, with D possibly being TRBD2 (6 bases). Germline loops: CDR1 LNHDA, CDR2 SQIVND (reference sequence). Trimming pared 6 bases from V and 2 bases from J, leaving 15 bases between. The CDR3 spans 15 residues. The CDR3 is CASRTTRRATDTQYF. In DNA, the CDR3 is TGTGCCAGTAGGACGACTAGGAGAGCCACAGATACGCAGTATTTT.

The rearrangement uses TRBV19 and TRBJ2-7; 11 nucleotides line up with TRBD2. From germline, CDR1 is LNHDA and CDR2 SQIVND (reference sequence). J gave up 5 bases and V 5 bases, and 8 bases lay outside the gene matches. This CDR3 is 15 amino acids long. The DNA of the CDR3 is TGTGCCAGTAGTCCAATAGCGGGAGGGTACCACGAGCAGTACTTC. Translated: CASSPIAGGYHEQYF.

This chain joins TRBV11-3 and TRBJ2-2; D gene uncertain. The CDR3 runs to 12 residues. V lost 1 base and J 9 bases, leaving 6 bases between the germline ends. Germline-derived CDR1 and CDR2 are SGHNT and YENEEA. In DNA form, the CDR3 reads TGTGCCAGCAGCTTAGGGGCGAGGGAGCTGTTTTTT. Amino acid sequence: CASSLGARELFF.

The chain has TRBV5-1 and TRBJ2-2, with 8 nucleotides matching TRBD1. CDR1 is SGHRS and CDR2 is YFSETQ in the germline V gene. V dropped 5 bases and J dropped 0; count of bases not matched to a gene: 6. The CDR3 loop spans 16 amino acids. The CDR3 spells CASRPGQGANTGELFF. In DNA form, the CDR3 reads TGCGCCAGCAGACCCGGACAGGGCGCGAACACCGGGGAGCTGTTTTTT.

In the case of this clone: It may be a read error: a sequence one base away is much more abundant. The same CDR3 also results from other DNA sequences found in this sample. The rearrangement joins TRBV5-1 to TRBJ1-1; D unresolved. The CDR3 loop spans 13 amino acids. With 0 bases removed from V and 1 base from J, the gap between germline ends came to 4 bases. Germline loops: CDR1 SGHRS, CDR2 YFSETQ. The CDR3 sequence: CASSLGKNTEAFF. CDR3 nucleotides: TGCGCCAGCAGCTTGGGGAAGAACACTGAAGCTTTCTTT. Based on the CDR3 plus reference TRBV5-1 and TRBJ1-1, the full variable domain is KAGVTQTPRYLIKTRGQQVTLSCSPISGHRSVSWYQQTPGQGLQFLFEYFSETQRNKGNFPGRFSGRQFSNSRSEMNVSTLELGDSALYLCASSLGKNTEAFFGQGTRLTVV.

This clone was seen only once. V and J are TRBV19 and TRBJ2-7, with D perhaps assigned TRBD1 or TRBD2 (5 bases each). The CDR3 consists of 16 residues. Trimming pared 1 base from V and 9 bases from J, leaving 22 bases between. Germline V gives CDR1 LNHDA, CDR2 SQIVND (reference sequence). This CDR3 is CASSIGGTELFSGQYF. CDR3 DNA sequence: TGTGCCAGTAGTATAGGTGGGACCGAACTTTTTTCCGGGCAGTACTTC.

The chain is built from TRBV5-1 and TRBJ2-5; TRBD1 aligns across 11 bases. The length of the CDR3 is 19 residues. Germline CDR1 and CDR2: SGHRS and YFSETQ. V lost 2 bases and J lost 1; bases outside the gene matches: 13. Here the CDR3 DNA reads TGCGCCAGCAGCTTAGGTCTCCTCGGGACAGGGGGGTTCCAAGAGACCCAGTACTTC. It codes for CASSLGLLGTGGFQETQYF.

A word on this clone: The same CDR3 also results from other DNA sequences found in this sample. V gene TRBV5-1 combines with J gene TRBJ2-7, with TRBD1 identical over 7 bases. The germline V gene encodes CDR1 SGHRS and CDR2 YFSETQ. This CDR3 is built from 13 residues. V lost 0 bases, J lost 5 bases, and 2 bases stayed unmatched. Here the CDR3 DNA reads TGCGCCAGCAGCTTGGAAGGGGGCCACGAGCAGTACTTC. Protein: CASSLEGGHEQYF.

The V gene is TRBV14, the J gene TRBJ2-7, with D possibly TRBD1 on 6 matching bases. V lost 4 bases and J lost 5, with 9 bases in between. CDR3 length: 12 amino acids. Germline CDR1 reads SGHDN; CDR2 reads FVKESK. For the CDR3, the DNA is TGTGCCAGCAGCCGATACAGGGACGAGCAGTACTTC. It is translated as CASSRYRDEQYF.

The chain combines TRBV25-1 with TRBJ1-3; D remains unclear. V was shortened by 7 bases and J by 2 bases, with 12 bases between the two germline ends. The CDR3 consists of 14 residues. Germline V lookup: CDR1 MGHDK, CDR2 SYGVNS. CDR3 sequence (DNA): TGTGCCAGCAAGCCCACTCCGGCTGGAAACACCATATATTTT. Translation: CASKPTPAGNTIYF. Full variable domain (outside the CDR3, taken from reference TRBV25-1 and TRBJ1-3): EADIYQTPRYLVIGTGKKITLECSQTMGHDKMYWYQQDPGMELHLIHYSYGVNSTEKGDLSSESTVSRIRTEHFPLTLESARPSHTSQYLCASKPTPAGNTIYFGEGSWLTVV.